This T cell receptor (beta chain) was obtained from a study of T cell responses to AZD1222 COVID-19 vaccine (dated by TCRdb to about 2021). About the full investigation: AZD1222 recipients whose second dose came at about 4 weeks and those whose second dose came at about 12 weeks were combined into one group, since spike-specific TCR depth and breadth did not differ between the two schedules. A total of just over 230 trial participants underwent TCR sequencing, of whom 200 to 220 had received two doses of AZD1222 and around 26 had received two doses of the MenACWY control vaccine. Trial participants were enrolled by age into 18-55, 56-69 and 70-plus year subgroups, with roughly 160, 29 and 62 TCR-sequenced participants respectively.

On the study overall, not on this receptor specifically: Because no day 14 peak-response samples were available, the repertoires could be characterized only after the peak T cell response. Epitopes outside the regions mutated in the B.1.351 and B.1.1.7 variants were reportedly recognized by nearly half of the unique spike-specific TCRs. Participants were mostly white British, with more females than males. The authors suggested clonal diversity may have been underestimated. A significant rise in spike-specific TCR breadth and depth was observed after two AZD1222 doses relative to day 0 and relative to MenACWY recipients. Conclusions about previously exposed vaccinees are limited because only six or seven AZD1222 recipients were SARS-CoV-2 seropositive at baseline. CD4 TCRs associated with the vaccine covered the entire spike protein, and the dominant responses were in regions 160-218 and 743-854. The 56-69-year group was small, and its depth increase did not reach significance, likely because of low power.

The time point tag for this specimen amounts to: baseline before first vaccination. Samples from vaccinated people were obtained from the UK trials COV001 and COV002, which included a single-blind randomized controlled phase 2/3 trial of AZD1222 (ChAdOx1 nCoV-19) in healthy adults. For TCRbeta chain sequencing, PBMC samples from trial participants were taken at day 0 and at day 28 after the second dose. Between the V and J ends, shortened by 5 bases and 1 base respectively, the junction contains 8 bases. The germline V gene (reference sequence) yields LNHDA for CDR1 and SQIVND for CDR2. The CDR3 starts with the cysteine, ends with the phenylalanine, and has 13 residues. The DNA shown is the 39-base CDR3, in frame from base 1. The CDR3 regions of human TCRbeta chains were analyzed by immunosequencing. For the original study's pipeline: Repertoire TCRs were matched against a reference library of SARS-CoV-2-specific TCRs generated with the MIRA antigen-specificity platform. Breadth was defined as the fraction of unique TCRs that were SARS-CoV-2-associated. Depth was defined as the fraction of total T cells that were SARS-CoV-2-associated. Using the MIRA data, each spike-specific TCR was assigned both to the spike region to which the TCR was reactive and to a CD4 or CD8 class. Log10-transformed breadth and depth values were compared by one-way ANOVA with Sidak's multiple comparisons tests. TCRdb provides this immuneACCESS table in a form limited to in-frame rearrangements. Some clones are lacking; in checked studies, under half of them reflect an unresolved V gene, and why the rest are absent is not known. V and J calls and clone size are given by that table; D and trimming were obtained from the DNA. The table for this sample lists around 100,000 clones; 80% to 90% of them were counted only once. The top ten hold 20% to 25% of the sample.

Comment on this clone: Its specific antigen is unknown. No per-base quality is available; no much larger clone lies one base away.

The receptor comes from an adult in good health. Here the sequenced sample was peripheral blood, taken on day 0 of AZD1222 vaccination. The V gene is TRBV19 and the J gene is TRBJ1-2; too little of a D gene remains to name it. In nucleotides, the sequence is TGTGCCAGTAGTGAGAACGGTAACTATGGCTACACCTTC. This translates into CASSENGNYGYTF.